This T cell receptor (beta chain) originates from a study of PD-1 blockade in classical Hodgkin lymphoma. Study conclusions and caveats: Complete responders possessed baseline diversity comparable to newly diagnosed patients. Reports described newly diagnosed patients as having lower baseline TCR diversity than healthy donors. Diversity in CD4+ TCRs, unlike that measured in CD8+ TCRs, had risen significantly by C4D1.

J lost 2 bases, V lost 10 bases, and 6 bases had no gene match. Germline loops: CDR1 MNHNY, CDR2 SVGAGI (reference sequence). The CDR3 is 13 residues long. Details on this clone: Antigen: not known.

Brentuximab vedotin exposure varied among the patients, all of whom had relapsed after autologous stem cell transplantation. Reported best responses ranged across complete response, partial response or progressive disease. The repertoire was sequenced with immunoSEQ multiplex PCR; TCRdb's copy has only in-frame clones and lacks some. The sample includes about 100,000 clones, approximately 80% of them seen just once. The sample consisted of peripheral blood mononuclear cells (PBMCs), taken at baseline. The receptor was derived from a human donor with classical Hodgkin lymphoma. J is TRBJ1-1 and V is TRBV6-6, with 8 bases aligning to TRBD1. The CDR3 region has the DNA TGTGCCACCCGGGACAGGCCCAACACTGAAGCTTTCTTT. This codes for CATRDRPNTEAFF.